This TCR beta chain was sequenced for a study of blood T cell repertoires in COVID-19. Study-level information: The United States, Italy and Spain were the sources of the acute and convalescent COVID-19 samples. Sample material is recorded as cDNA or gDNA derived from T cells, B-cell-depleted T cells, or PBMCs.

The CDR3 length is 15 residues. Germline CDR1 reads GTSNPN; CDR2 reads SVGIG (reference sequence). Trimming cost V 3 bases and J 4 bases; bases outside gene matches: 11. Clones were read by immunoSEQ multiplex PCR, and TCRdb kept only the in-frame ones, dropping some. The data contain 250,000 to 350,000 clones, about 88% of them singletons. The sequenced sample consisted of peripheral blood. The V gene is TRBV30, the J gene TRBJ2-7; 8 positions agree with TRBD2. This clonotype was obtained from a woman between 25 and 40 years old with COVID-19, enrolled during active disease. The CDR3 DNA follows: TGTGCCTGGAGCCGTCACGGCGGGGGGAAGTACGAGCAGTACTTC. As protein: CAWSRHGGGKYEQYF.